This TCR beta chain was obtained from a study of OX40 agonist ivuxolimab in advanced cancers. Study overall: Ivuxolimab is an agonistic anti-OX40 (CD134) antibody, and patients were treated with it. With a range of roughly 20 to 90, age averaged approximately 60 years, and roughly 80% were male. Three patients showed partial responses: one hepatocellular carcinoma and two cutaneous melanoma cases. Whole-study results and caveats: Relatively little clonal expansion, among the lowest observed, appeared in partial responders at 0.1-3.0 mg/kg.

Sequencing was performed with immunoSEQ multiplex PCR; in TCRdb, only in-frame clones are kept and a portion is missing. The repertoire holds some 70,000 clones, with around 93% as singletons. V was trimmed by 6 bases and J by 8 bases, leaving 16 bases between them. The CDR3 has 14 residues. Looked up from germline, CDR1 is MNHEY and CDR2 is SVGAGI. Of note for this clone: Its antigen is not known.

The sample was CD4+ or CD8+ T cells sorted from blood, taken in a trial of the OX40 agonist ivuxolimab. J is TRBJ1-4 and V is TRBV6-5; TRBD1 might be the D (6 bases). This TCR came from an adult with an advanced solid tumor such as melanoma, head and neck, liver or kidney cancer. CDR3 sequence (DNA): TGTGCCAGCAGGGGGTGGGGGGCTGAAGAAAAACTGTTTTTT. Protein: CASRGWGAEEKLFF.